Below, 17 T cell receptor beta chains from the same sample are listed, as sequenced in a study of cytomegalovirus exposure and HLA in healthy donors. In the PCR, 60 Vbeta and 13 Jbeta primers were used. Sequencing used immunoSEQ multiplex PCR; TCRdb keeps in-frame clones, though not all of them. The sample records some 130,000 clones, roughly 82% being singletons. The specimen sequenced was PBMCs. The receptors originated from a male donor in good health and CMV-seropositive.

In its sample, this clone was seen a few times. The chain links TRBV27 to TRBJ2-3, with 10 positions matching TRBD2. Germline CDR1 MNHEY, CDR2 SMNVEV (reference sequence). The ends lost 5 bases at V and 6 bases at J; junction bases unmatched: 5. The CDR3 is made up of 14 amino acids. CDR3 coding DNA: TGTGCCAGCAGTCCCCGGGGACTAGCGGATACGCAGTATTTT. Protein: CASSPRGLADTQYF.

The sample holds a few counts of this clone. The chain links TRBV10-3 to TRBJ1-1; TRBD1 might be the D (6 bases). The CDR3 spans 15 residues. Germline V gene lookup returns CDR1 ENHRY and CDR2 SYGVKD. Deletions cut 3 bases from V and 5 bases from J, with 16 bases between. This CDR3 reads CAISEGGGLETEAFF. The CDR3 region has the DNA TGTGCCATCAGTGAAGGGGGGGGTTTGGAGACTGAAGCTTTCTTT.

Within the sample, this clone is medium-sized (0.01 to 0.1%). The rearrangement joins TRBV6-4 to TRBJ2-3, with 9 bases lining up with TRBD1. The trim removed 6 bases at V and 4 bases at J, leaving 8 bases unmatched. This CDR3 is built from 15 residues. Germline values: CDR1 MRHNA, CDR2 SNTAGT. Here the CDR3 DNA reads TGTGCCAGCAGCCCCGACAGGGGGGCACCAGATACGCAGTATTTT. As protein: CASSPDRGAPDTQYF.

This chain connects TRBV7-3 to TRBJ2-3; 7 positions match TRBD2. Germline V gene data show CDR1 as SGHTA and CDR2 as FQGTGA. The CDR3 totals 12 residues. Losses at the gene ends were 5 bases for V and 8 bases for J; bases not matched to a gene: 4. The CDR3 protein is CASSPGGATQYF. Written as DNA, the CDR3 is TGTGCCAGCAGCCCGGGGGGAGCTACGCAGTATTTT.

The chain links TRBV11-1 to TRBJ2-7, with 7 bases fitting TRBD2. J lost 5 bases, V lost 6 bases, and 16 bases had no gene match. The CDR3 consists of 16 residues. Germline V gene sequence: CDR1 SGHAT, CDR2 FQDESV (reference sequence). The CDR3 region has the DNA TGTGCCAGCAGTCGAAGGCCGCGGGAGAACTACGACGAGCAGTACTTC. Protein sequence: CASSRRPRENYDEQYF.

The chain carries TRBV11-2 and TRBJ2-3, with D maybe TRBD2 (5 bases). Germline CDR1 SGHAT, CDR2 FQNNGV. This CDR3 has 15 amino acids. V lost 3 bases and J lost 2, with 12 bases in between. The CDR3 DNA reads TGTGCCAGCAGCTTTAGGACGGGAAACACAGATACGCAGTATTTT. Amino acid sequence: CASSFRTGNTDTQYF. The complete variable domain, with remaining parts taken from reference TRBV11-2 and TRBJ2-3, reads EAGVAQSPRYKIIEKRQSVAFWCNPISGHATLYWYQQILGQGPKLLIQFQNNGVVDDSQLPKDRFSAERLKGVDSTLKIQPAKLEDSAVYLCASSFRTGNTDTQYFGPGTRLTVL.

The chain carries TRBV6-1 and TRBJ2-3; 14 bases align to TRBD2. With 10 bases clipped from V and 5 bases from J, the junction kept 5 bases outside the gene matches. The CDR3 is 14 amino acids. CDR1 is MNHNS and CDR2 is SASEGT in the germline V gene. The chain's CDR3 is CATMTSGRVDTQYF. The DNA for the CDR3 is TGTGCCACCATGACTAGCGGGAGGGTAGATACGCAGTATTTT.

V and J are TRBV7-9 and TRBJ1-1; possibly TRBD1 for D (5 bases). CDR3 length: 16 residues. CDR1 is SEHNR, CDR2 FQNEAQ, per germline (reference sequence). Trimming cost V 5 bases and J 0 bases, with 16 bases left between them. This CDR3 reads CASSLLGGAMNTEAFF. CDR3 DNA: TGTGCCAGCAGCCTCCTCGGAGGGGCAATGAACACTGAAGCTTTCTTT.

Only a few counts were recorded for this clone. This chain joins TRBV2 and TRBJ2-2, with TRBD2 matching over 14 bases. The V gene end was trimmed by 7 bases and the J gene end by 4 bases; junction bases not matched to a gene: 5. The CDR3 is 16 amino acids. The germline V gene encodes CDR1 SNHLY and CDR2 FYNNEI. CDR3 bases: TGTGCCAGCATTGGACTAGCGGGAGGACGCACCGGGGAGCTGTTTTTT. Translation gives CASIGLAGGRTGELFF.

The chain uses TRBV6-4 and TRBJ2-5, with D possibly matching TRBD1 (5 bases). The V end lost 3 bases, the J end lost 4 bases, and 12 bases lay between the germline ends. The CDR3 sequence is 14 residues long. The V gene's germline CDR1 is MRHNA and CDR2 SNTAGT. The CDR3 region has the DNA TGTGCCAGCAGTGAGCTTCTTCAGGGAGAGACCCAGTACTTC. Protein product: CASSELLQGETQYF.

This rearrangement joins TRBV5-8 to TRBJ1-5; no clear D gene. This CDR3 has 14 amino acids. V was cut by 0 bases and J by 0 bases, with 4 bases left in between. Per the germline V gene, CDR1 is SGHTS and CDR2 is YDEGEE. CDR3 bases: TGTGCCAGCAGCTTGGTTCTTAGCAATCAGCCCCAGCATTTT. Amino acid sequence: CASSLVLSNQPQHF.

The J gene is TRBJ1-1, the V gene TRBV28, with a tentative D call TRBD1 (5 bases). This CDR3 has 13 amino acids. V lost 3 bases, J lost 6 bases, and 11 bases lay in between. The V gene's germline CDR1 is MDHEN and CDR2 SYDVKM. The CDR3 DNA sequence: TGTGCCAGCAGTTTTACAGGCGCACCTGAAGCTTTCTTT. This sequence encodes CASSFTGAPEAFF.

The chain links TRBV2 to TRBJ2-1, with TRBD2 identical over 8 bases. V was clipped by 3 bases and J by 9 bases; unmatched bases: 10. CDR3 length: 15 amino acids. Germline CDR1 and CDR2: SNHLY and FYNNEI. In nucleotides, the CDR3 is TGTGCCAGCAGTGATGCTCGGGGGGGAGTAAGTGAGCAGTTCTTC. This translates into CASSDARGGVSEQFF.

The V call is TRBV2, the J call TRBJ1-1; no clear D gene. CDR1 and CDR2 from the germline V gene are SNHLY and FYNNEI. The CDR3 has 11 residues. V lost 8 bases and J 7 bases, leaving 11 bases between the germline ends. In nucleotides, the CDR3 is TGTGCCAGCGGAGACTACTTTGAAGCTTTCTTT. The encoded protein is CASGDYFEAFF. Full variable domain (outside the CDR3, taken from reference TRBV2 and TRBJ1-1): EPEVTQTPSHQVTQMGQEVILRCVPISNHLYFYWYRQILGQKVEFLVSFYNNEISEKSEIFDDQFSVERPDGSNFTLKIRSTKLEDSAMYFCASGDYFEAFFGQGTRLTVV.

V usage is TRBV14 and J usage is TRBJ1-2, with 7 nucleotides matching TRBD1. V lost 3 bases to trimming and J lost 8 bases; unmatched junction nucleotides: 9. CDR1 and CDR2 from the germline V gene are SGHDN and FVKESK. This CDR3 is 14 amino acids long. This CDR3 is CASSHTDRPRGYTF. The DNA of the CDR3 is TGTGCCAGCAGCCATACGGACAGGCCGAGGGGCTACACCTTC.

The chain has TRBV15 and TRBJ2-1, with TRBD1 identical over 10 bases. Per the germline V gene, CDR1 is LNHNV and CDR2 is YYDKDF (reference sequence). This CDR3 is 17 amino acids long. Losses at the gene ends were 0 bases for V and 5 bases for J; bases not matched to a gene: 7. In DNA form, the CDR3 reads TGTGCCACCAGCAGAGACCCAGACAGGGGGCTCGACAATGAGCAGTTCTTC. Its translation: CATSRDPDRGLDNEQFF.

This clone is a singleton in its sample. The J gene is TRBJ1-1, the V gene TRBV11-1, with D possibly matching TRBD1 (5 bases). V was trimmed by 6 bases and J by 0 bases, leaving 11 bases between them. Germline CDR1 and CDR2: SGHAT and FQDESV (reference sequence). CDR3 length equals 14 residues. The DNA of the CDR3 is TGTGCCAGCAGAACGGGACTTATGAACACTGAAGCTTTCTTT. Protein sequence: CASRTGLMNTEAFF.